Below are 17 T cell receptor beta chains sequenced from a single sample in a study of human T cells and chemical hapten exposure. TCRdb passed the RACE reads through MiXCR, listing each CDR3 protein once. Of about 300,000 distinct CDR3 sequences listed, 5% to 6.5% are singletons. Time point indicated: pre-sensitization, week 0. Treatment reported: therapeutic diphenylcyclopropenone sensitization with weekly scalp DPC. The sequencing here drew on whole blood, taken in connection with sensitization to the hapten diphenylcyclopropenone (DPC). These receptors all stem from a woman under 30 with alopecia areata. Some clones in this sample may be carry-over from other donors' samples.

This clonotype was seen at least ten times. V usage is TRBV12-3 or TRBV12-4 and J usage is TRBJ2-5; unclear D gene. There are 12 residues in the CDR3. V gave up 5 bases and J gave up 5 bases, with 9 bases separating them. The CDR3 DNA is TGTGCCAGCAGTCCCTCAGGCGAGACCCAGTACTTC. Its protein product is CASSPSGETQYF.

The CDR3 DNA reads TGTGCCAGCAGTACGACGGCCAGATCCCTCTCTGGAAACACCATATATTTT. Its translation is CASSTTARSLSGNTIYF. V and J are TRBV12-3 or TRBV12-4 and TRBJ1-3; D ambiguous. Trimming took off 5 bases at V and 0 bases at J, with 17 bases between the two ends. The CDR3 contains 17 residues.

The sample holds a few counts of this clonotype. The genes are TRBV29-1 and TRBJ2-2; either TRBD1 or TRBD2 may supply D (5 bases each). CDR1 is SQVTM, CDR2 ANQGSEA, per germline. The CDR3 loop spans 15 amino acids. Trimming shortened V by 5 bases and J by 1 base, and 14 bases separated the two germline ends. CDR3 DNA: TGCAGCGTTTTTGCCGGGACGGAGAACACCGGGGAGCTGTTTTTT. Translation gives CSVFAGTENTGELFF.

This clonotype has a handful of counts. The V call is TRBV6-2 or TRBV6-3, the J call TRBJ1-5, with D unresolved. Germline-derived CDR1 and CDR2 are MNHEY and SVGEGT. Trimming removed 6 bases at V and 5 bases at J, with 11 bases between. The CDR3 runs to 13 residues. CDR3 sequence reads: CASSSMDHQPQHF. CDR3 nucleotide sequence: TGTGCCAGCAGCTCAATGGATCATCAGCCCCAGCATTTT.

The gene calls are TRBV11-2 and TRBJ1-2; D gene ambiguous. The CDR3 runs to 14 residues. Germline lookup yields CDR1 SGHAT and CDR2 FQNNGV. V was cut by 3 bases and J by 7 bases, with 15 bases left in between. CDR3 residues: CASSFTDDYAGYTF. For the CDR3, the DNA is TGTGCCAGCAGCTTTACAGATGACTATGCTGGCTACACCTTC.

Only a few counts were recorded for this clonotype. The chain carries TRBV12-3 or TRBV12-4 and TRBJ1-5; the match to TRBD1 covers 7 bases. The CDR3 totals 14 residues. The ends lost 7 bases at V and 4 bases at J; junction bases unmatched: 7. The CDR3 bases are TGTGCCAGCACCTGGGGGACAGAGAATCAGCCCCAGCATTTT. Translating it yields CASTWGTENQPQHF.

This clonotype was counted a few times. V is TRBV6-2 or TRBV6-3 and J is TRBJ2-1, with 9 bases lining up with TRBD2. Germline assignment: CDR1 MNHEY and CDR2 SVGEGT. CDR3 length equals 14 residues. The trim removed 2 bases at V and 7 bases at J, leaving 3 bases unmatched. The CDR3 DNA reads TGTGCCAGCAGTTACATTAGCGGGGGAAATGAGCAGTTCTTC. This codes for CASSYISGGNEQFF.

The V call is TRBV10-3, the J call TRBJ2-5; TRBD1 matches 7 bases. CDR3 length equals 14 residues. V lost 6 bases, J lost 1 base, and 5 bases stayed unmatched. The germline gives CDR1 ENHRY, CDR2 SYGVKD. CDR3 DNA sequence: TGTGCCATCAGCAATCGGGACAGCCAAGAGACCCAGTACTTC. Its protein is CAISNRDSQETQYF.

The chain joins TRBV2 to TRBJ1-2; TRBD1 might be the D (5 bases). V lost 3 bases and J 2 bases, leaving 10 bases between the germline ends. The CDR3 is 14 residues long. Looked up from germline, CDR1 is SNHLY and CDR2 is FYNNEI. In DNA form, the CDR3 reads TGTGCCAGCAGTGAGGGGGTTTGGAACTATGGCTACACCTTC. Translated: CASSEGVWNYGYTF. Variable domain in full (rest from reference TRBV2 and TRBJ1-2): EPEVTQTPSHQVTQMGQEVILRCVPISNHLYFYWYRQILGQKVEFLVSFYNNEISEKSEIFDDQFSVERPDGSNFTLKIRSTKLEDSAMYFCASSEGVWNYGYTFGSGTRLTVV.

This clonotype was seen repeatedly, ten times or more. This chain links TRBV3-1 with TRBJ1-1; a weak D match, TRBD1 (6 bases). V was cut by 3 bases and J by 11 bases, with 19 bases left in between. This CDR3 has 14 amino acids. Germline-derived CDR1 and CDR2 are LGHDT and YNNKEL (reference sequence). CDR3 loop: CASSQNPAGQSAFF. In nucleotides, the CDR3 is TGTGCCAGCAGCCAGAACCCTGCAGGACAGTCGGCTTTCTTT. Supplemented by reference TRBV3-1 and TRBJ1-1, the full variable domain reads DTAVSQTPKYLVTQMGNDKSIKCEQNLGHDTMYWYKQDSKKFLKIMFSYNNKELIINETVPNRFSPKSPDKAHLNLHINSLELGDSAVYFCASSQNPAGQSAFFGQGTRLTVV.

With regard to this clonotype: At one boundary the junction diverges from the germline segment, which might be a read error. The rearrangement joins TRBV4-3 to TRBJ1-5; TRBD1 agrees at 8 bases. Germline CDR1 is LGHNA and CDR2 is YSLEER. This CDR3 spans 14 amino acids. In DNA form, the CDR3 reads TGCGCCAGCAGCCCCCGAACAGGGGGTCAGCTCCAGCATTTT. This gives the protein CASSPRTGGQLQHF.

The genes are TRBV7-9 and TRBJ1-1; D is possibly TRBD1 (6 bases). CDR3 length equals 15 residues. Trimming removed 5 bases at V and 0 bases at J, with 13 bases between. CDR1 and CDR2 (germline): SEHNR, FQNEAQ (reference sequence). The CDR3 nucleotides read TGTGCCAGCAGCACCCCACAGGGAATGAACACTGAAGCTTTCTTT. Translating gives CASSTPQGMNTEAFF.

This clonotype has just a few counts. This chain's CDR3 is CASSPWDRADEQFF. In nucleotides, the CDR3 is TGTGCCAGCTCGCCCTGGGACAGGGCGGATGAGCAGTTCTTC. This chain links TRBV18 with TRBJ2-1; 9 bases are shared with TRBD1. V lost 6 bases, J lost 8 bases, and 8 bases stayed unmatched. Germline V gene lookup returns CDR1 KGHSH and CDR2 LQKENI. The CDR3 runs 14 residues.

This clonotype was observed a few times. This rearrangement joins TRBV7-9 to TRBJ1-2; D gene unclear. V lost 3 bases to trimming and J lost 4 bases, with 18 bases between them. CDR1 is SEHNR, CDR2 FQNEAQ, per germline (reference sequence). The CDR3 extends over 16 amino acids. The CDR3 DNA reads TGTGCCAGCAGCTTGGGCGGGGATTTCTACAGCTATGGCTACACCTTC. The encoded protein is CASSLGGDFYSYGYTF. The full variable domain, in which reference TRBV7-9 and TRBJ1-2 provide the parts outside the CDR3, is DTGVSQNPRHKITKRGQNVTFRCDPISEHNRLYWYRQTLGQGPEFLTYFQNEAQLEKSRLLSDRFSAERPKGSFSTLEIQRTEQGDSAMYLCASSLGGDFYSYGYTFGSGTRLTVV.

This clonotype has only a few counts. The rearrangement links TRBV12-5 to TRBJ2-3, with 9 nucleotides matching TRBD2. V dropped 8 bases and J dropped 2; count of bases not matched to a gene: 11. CDR1 is LGHNT and CDR2 is FRNRAP in the germline V gene. The CDR3 spans 16 residues. CDR3 amino acids: CASRIGAGGSTDTQYF. In DNA form, the CDR3 reads TGTGCTAGTAGAATTGGAGCGGGGGGTTCCACAGATACGCAGTATTTT.

The rearrangement uses TRBV2 and TRBJ2-2; D uncertain. V lost 3 bases, J lost 1 base, and 6 bases lay in between. In germline, CDR1 is SNHLY, CDR2 FYNNEI. The CDR3 runs 14 residues. The CDR3 reads CASSELENTGELFF. In nucleotides, the CDR3 is TGTGCCAGCAGTGAGTTGGAGAACACCGGGGAGCTGTTTTTT.

This clonotype was seen a few times. This chain connects TRBV14 to TRBJ1-3, with D possibly TRBD1 on 5 matching bases. The CDR3 has 15 residues. The V gene lost 5 bases and the J gene lost 0 bases, with 11 bases spanning the gap. Germline values: CDR1 SGHDN, CDR2 FVKESK. This CDR3 reads CASSTRESSGNTIYF. The CDR3 region has the DNA TGTGCCAGCAGCACCAGGGAGAGCTCTGGAAACACCATATATTTT.